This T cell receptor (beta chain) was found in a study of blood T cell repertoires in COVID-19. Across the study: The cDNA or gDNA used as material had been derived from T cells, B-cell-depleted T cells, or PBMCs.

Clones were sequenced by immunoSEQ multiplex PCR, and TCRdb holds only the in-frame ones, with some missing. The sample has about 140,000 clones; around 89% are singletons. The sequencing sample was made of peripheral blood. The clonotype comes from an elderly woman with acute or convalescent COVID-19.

The CDR3 reads CASTWDRGQGYTF. The CDR3 region has the DNA TGTGCCAGCACATGGGACAGGGGGCAAGGCTACACCTTC. The gene calls are TRBV5-6 and TRBJ1-2; 12 bases fit TRBD1. The CDR3 is 13 residues long. Trimming cost V 6 bases and J 8 bases; bases outside gene matches: 5. CDR1 is SGHDT and CDR2 is YYEEEE in the germline V gene.